One and the same sample provided the 15 T cell receptor beta chains below, sequenced in a study of blood T cell repertoires in COVID-19. Clones were sequenced by immunoSEQ multiplex PCR, and TCRdb holds only the in-frame ones, with some missing. The data show about 64,000 clones, with around 86% seen just once and around 1.2% held by the top ten. Sequenced input: peripheral blood. These receptors were collected from a middle-aged man with acute or convalescent COVID-19.

The chain carries TRBV25-1 and TRBJ1-3; unclear D gene. The ends were cut back, 2 bases at V and 0 bases at J, with 11 bases in the middle. The CDR3 has 16 residues. Germline V gene lookup returns CDR1 MGHDK and CDR2 SYGVNS. In DNA form, the CDR3 reads TGTGCCAGCAGTGAAAAAAACTCGGTCTCTGGAAACACCATATATTTT. Translated: CASSEKNSVSGNTIYF.

V gene TRBV6-5 combines with J gene TRBJ1-3; perhaps TRBD1 as D (6 bases). The germline V gene encodes CDR1 MNHEY and CDR2 SVGAGI. This CDR3 region has 13 residues. The V and J ends lost 8 bases and 4 bases respectively, with 12 bases between them. CDR3 nucleotide sequence: TGTGCCAGCGAGTCGACAGGAGGAAACACCATATATTTT. As protein: CASESTGGNTIYF.

This clone was detected only once. The chain has TRBV13 and TRBJ1-3; TRBD1 matches at 8 bases. V dropped 6 bases and J dropped 4; count of bases not matched to a gene: 8. Germline V gives CDR1 PRHDT, CDR2 FYEKMQ (reference sequence). The CDR3 runs 15 residues. The CDR3, as DNA: TGTGCCAGCAGTTTGGGACAGGTCGGAGGAAACACCATATATTTT. Its protein is CASSLGQVGGNTIYF.

J is TRBJ1-6 and V is TRBV30, with 11 bases lining up with TRBD1. J gave up 7 bases and V 5 bases, and 10 bases lay outside the gene matches. The CDR3 is 16 amino acids. The germline gives CDR1 GTSNPN, CDR2 SVGIG (reference sequence). The CDR3 is CAWGVRDRGWNSPLHF. CDR3 bases: TGTGCCTGGGGGGTCCGGGACAGGGGGTGGAATTCACCCCTCCACTTT.

The genes are TRBV10-1 and TRBJ1-1; tentatively, D is TRBD1 (5 bases). Between the trimmed V and J ends, which lost 6 bases and 2 bases, there was a span of 16 bases. Per germline, CDR1 WNHNN and CDR2 SYGVQD (reference sequence). The CDR3 sequence is 15 residues long. The CDR3 here is CASRRTPSSNTEAFF. The CDR3 DNA is TGCGCCAGCAGACGGACACCTTCCAGCAACACTGAAGCTTTCTTT.

The chain carries TRBV19 and TRBJ2-2; possibly TRBD1 for D (6 bases). The CDR3 runs 14 residues. The germline V and J ends were trimmed by 2 bases and 5 bases, with 9 bases remaining between them. CDR1 and CDR2 (germline): LNHDA, SQIVND (reference sequence). The CDR3, as DNA: TGTGCCAGTAGTATACAACAGGGAACCGGGGAGCTGTTTTTT. Its protein product is CASSIQQGTGELFF. Full variable domain (outside the CDR3, taken from reference TRBV19 and TRBJ2-2): DGGITQSPKYLFRKEGQNVTLSCEQNLNHDAMYWYRQDPGQGLRLIYYSQIVNDFQKGDIAEGYSVSREKKESFPLTVTSAQKNPTAFYLCASSIQQGTGELFFGEGSRLTVL.

The chain couples TRBV5-1 to TRBJ2-3, with D possibly matching TRBD1 (5 bases). V dropped 4 bases and J dropped 6 bases, with 12 bases sitting between them. The CDR3 length is 13 residues. Germline V gene sequence: CDR1 SGHRS, CDR2 YFSETQ. The CDR3 spells CASSLRTQDTQYF. The CDR3, as DNA: TGCGCCAGCAGCCTGCGGACACAGGATACGCAGTATTTT. Using reference TRBV5-1 and TRBJ2-3 for the parts outside the CDR3, the full variable domain is KAGVTQTPRYLIKTRGQQVTLSCSPISGHRSVSWYQQTPGQGLQFLFEYFSETQRNKGNFPGRFSGRQFSNSRSEMNVSTLELGDSALYLCASSLRTQDTQYFGPGTRLTVL.

The chain employs TRBV2 and TRBJ1-5; D perhaps matches TRBD1 (6 bases). This CDR3 comprises 15 residues. Trimming took off 5 bases at V and 0 bases at J, with 11 bases between the two ends. The germline CDR1 and CDR2 sequences are SNHLY and FYNNEI. CDR3 in amino acids: CASSREGVSNQPQHF. The DNA for the CDR3 is TGTGCCAGCAGTCGGGAGGGGGTTAGCAATCAGCCCCAGCATTTT.

This chain connects TRBV19 to TRBJ1-1; 9 bases map to TRBD1. This CDR3 has 13 residues. Trimming removed 6 bases from V and 8 bases from J; junction bases left unmatched: 7. The germline V gene encodes CDR1 LNHDA and CDR2 SQIVND (reference sequence). The CDR3 loop is CASRDRGIPEAFF. CDR3 DNA sequence: TGTGCCAGTAGGGACAGGGGCATACCCGAAGCTTTCTTT.

The chain uses TRBV28 and TRBJ1-2; D is uncertain. CDR3 size: 14 residues. Trimming cost V 7 bases and J 4 bases, with 16 bases left between them. From germline, CDR1 is MDHEN and CDR2 SYDVKM. In DNA, the CDR3 is TGTGCCAGCACTCTATCGGGTTCGGGCTATGGCTACACCTTC. Its translation is CASTLSGSGYGYTF.

J is TRBJ2-2 and V is TRBV7-8; 10 bases are shared with TRBD2. Germline V gene sequence: CDR1 SGHVS, CDR2 FQNEAQ. V shed 3 bases and J 6 bases; nucleotides not matched to a gene: 4. The CDR3 consists of 15 residues. The CDR3 nucleotides read TGTGCCAGCAGCTTTTTAGCGGGGGGCCCCGGGGAGCTGTTTTTT. Encoded protein: CASSFLAGGPGELFF. The full variable domain, its missing parts supplied by reference TRBV7-8 and TRBJ2-2, is GAGVSQSPRYKVAKRGQDVALRCDPISGHVSLFWYQQALGQGPEFLTYFQNEAQLDKSGLPSDRFFAERPEGSVSTLKIQRTQQEDSAVYLCASSFLAGGPGELFFGEGSRLTVL.

This clone occurred a few times. J is TRBJ2-1 and V is TRBV27; D is uncertain. V dropped 6 bases and J dropped 5 bases, with 11 bases sitting between them. The CDR3 is made up of 13 amino acids. Germline lookup yields CDR1 MNHEY and CDR2 SMNVEV (reference sequence). The CDR3 DNA is TGTGCCAGCAGCTCCGCGCCCGACAATGAGCAGTTCTTC. Protein product: CASSSAPDNEQFF.

The V and J genes are TRBV28 and TRBJ1-2; D is perhaps TRBD1 (5 bases). The germline V and J ends were trimmed by 2 bases and 6 bases, with 13 bases remaining between them. The CDR3 length is 14 residues. Germline loops: CDR1 MDHEN, CDR2 SYDVKM. The CDR3 reads CASSLIGQGDGYTF. The DNA of the CDR3 is TGTGCCAGCAGTTTAATTGGCCAGGGTGATGGCTACACCTTC.

This rearrangement joins TRBV6-2 or TRBV6-3 to TRBJ1-1; perhaps TRBD1 as D (5 bases). With 5 bases removed from V and 1 base from J, the gap between germline ends came to 11 bases. The germline V gene encodes CDR1 MNHEY and CDR2 SVGEGT. The CDR3 spans 14 residues. This chain's CDR3 is CASSRPQGNTEAFF. CDR3 DNA: TGTGCCAGCAGTAGACCTCAGGGGAACACTGAAGCTTTCTTT.

The DNA of the CDR3 is TGCAGCGTCCCTTCGGACAGGGGGTTACTGGACACTGAAGCTTTCTTT. It encodes CSVPSDRGLLDTEAFF. The chain carries TRBV29-1 and TRBJ1-1, with 10 bases matching TRBD1. Germline values: CDR1 SQVTM, CDR2 ANQGSEA. The CDR3 loop spans 16 amino acids. Trimming cost V 6 bases and J 3 bases; bases outside gene matches: 13.